The following is a T cell receptor (beta chain) sequence with its context. Trimming took 6 bases from V and 7 from J; bases not matched to a gene: 7. Germline values: CDR1 ENHRY, CDR2 SYGVKD. This CDR3 comprises 14 residues. TCRdb keeps only in-frame clones here, not all; method: immunoSEQ multiplex PCR. The table records roughly 83,000 clones, about 91% of them present only once. This record belongs to a study of T cell changes during pregnancy in multiple sclerosis. The sequencing here drew on PBMCs, taken in the first trimester of pregnancy. The rearrangement joins TRBV10-3 to TRBJ2-7, with TRBD2 matching over 12 bases. This sequence originates from a female donor in good health, serving as a control in a pregnancy study. Some clones in this sample may be carry-over from other donors' samples. Here the CDR3 DNA reads TGTGCCATCAGCCTAGCGGGGGGGAGAGATGAGCAGTACTTC. Protein sequence: CAISLAGGRDEQYF.